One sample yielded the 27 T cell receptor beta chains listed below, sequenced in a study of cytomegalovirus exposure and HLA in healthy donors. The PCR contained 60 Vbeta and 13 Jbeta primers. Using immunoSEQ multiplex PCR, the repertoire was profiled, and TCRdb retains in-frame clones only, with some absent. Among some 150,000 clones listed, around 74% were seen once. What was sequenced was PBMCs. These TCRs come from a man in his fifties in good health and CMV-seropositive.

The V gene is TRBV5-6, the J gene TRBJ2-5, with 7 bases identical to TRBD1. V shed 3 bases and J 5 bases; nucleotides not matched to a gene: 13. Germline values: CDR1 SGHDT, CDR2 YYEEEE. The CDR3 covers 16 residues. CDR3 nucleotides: TGTGCCAGCAGCTCAGGACAGGCTACCATTCTGGAGACCCAGTACTTC. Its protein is CASSSGQATILETQYF.

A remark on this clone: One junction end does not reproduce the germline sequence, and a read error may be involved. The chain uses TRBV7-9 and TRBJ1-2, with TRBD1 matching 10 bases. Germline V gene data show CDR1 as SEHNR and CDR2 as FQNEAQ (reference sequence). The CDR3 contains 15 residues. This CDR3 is CSSSPTGGLNYGYTF. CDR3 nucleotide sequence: TGTTCCAGCAGCCCGACAGGGGGCCTTAACTATGGCTACACCTTC.

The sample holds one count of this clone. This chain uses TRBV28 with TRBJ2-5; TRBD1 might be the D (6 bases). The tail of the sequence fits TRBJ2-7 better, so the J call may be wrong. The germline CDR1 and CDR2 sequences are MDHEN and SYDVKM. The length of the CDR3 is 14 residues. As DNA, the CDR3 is TGTGCCAGCGGATCCAATCCAGGGGCATACGAGCAGTACTTC. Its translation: CASGSNPGAYEQYF.

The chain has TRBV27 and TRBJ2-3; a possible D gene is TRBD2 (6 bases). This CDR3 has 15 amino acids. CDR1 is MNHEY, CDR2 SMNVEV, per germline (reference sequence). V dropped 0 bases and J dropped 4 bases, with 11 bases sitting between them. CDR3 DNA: TGTGCCAGCAGTTTATCTGGGGGACTGTCAGATACGCAGTATTTT. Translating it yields CASSLSGGLSDTQYF.

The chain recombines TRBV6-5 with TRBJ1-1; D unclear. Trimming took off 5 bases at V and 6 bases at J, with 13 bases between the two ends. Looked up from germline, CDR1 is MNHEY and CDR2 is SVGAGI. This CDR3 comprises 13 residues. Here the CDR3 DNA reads TGTGCCAGCAGTGAAATGGTACGGTCTGAAGCTTTCTTT. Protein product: CASSEMVRSEAFF.

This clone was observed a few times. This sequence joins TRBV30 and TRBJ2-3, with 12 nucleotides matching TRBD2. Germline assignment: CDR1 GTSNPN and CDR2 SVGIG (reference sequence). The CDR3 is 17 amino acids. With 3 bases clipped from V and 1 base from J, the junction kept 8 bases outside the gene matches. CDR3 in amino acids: CAWRGTSGWGGTDTQYF. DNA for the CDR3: TGTGCCTGGAGGGGGACTAGCGGGTGGGGGGGCACAGATACGCAGTATTTT.

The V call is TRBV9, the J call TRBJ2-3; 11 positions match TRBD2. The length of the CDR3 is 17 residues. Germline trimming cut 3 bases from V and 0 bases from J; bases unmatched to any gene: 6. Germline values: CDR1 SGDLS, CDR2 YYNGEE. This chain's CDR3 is CASSAVGLAGSTDTQYF. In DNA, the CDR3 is TGTGCCAGCAGCGCAGTCGGACTAGCGGGCAGCACAGATACGCAGTATTTT.

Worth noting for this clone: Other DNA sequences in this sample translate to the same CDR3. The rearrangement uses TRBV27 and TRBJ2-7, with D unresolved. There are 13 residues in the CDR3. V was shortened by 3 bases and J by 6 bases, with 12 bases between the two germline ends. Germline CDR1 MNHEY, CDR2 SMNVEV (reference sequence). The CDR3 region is CASSFFESSEQYF. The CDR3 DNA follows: TGTGCCAGCAGTTTTTTCGAGTCAAGCGAGCAGTACTTC.

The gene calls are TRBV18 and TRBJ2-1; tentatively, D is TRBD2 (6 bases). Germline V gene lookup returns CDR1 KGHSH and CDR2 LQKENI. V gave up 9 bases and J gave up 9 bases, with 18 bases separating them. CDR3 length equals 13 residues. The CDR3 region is CASPQAGGVEQFF. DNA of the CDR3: TGTGCCAGTCCCCAGGCCGGGGGTGTTGAGCAGTTCTTC.

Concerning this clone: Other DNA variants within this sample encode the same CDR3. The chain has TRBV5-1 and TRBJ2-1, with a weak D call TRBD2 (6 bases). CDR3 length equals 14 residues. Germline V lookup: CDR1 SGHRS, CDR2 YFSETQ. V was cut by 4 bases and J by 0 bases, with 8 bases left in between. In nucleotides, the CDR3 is TGCGCCAGCAGCCGGAGGGACTCCTACAATGAGCAGTTCTTC. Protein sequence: CASSRRDSYNEQFF.

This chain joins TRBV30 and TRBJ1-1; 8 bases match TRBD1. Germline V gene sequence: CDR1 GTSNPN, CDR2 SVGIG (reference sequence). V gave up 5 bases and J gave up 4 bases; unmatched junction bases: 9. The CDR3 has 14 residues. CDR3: CAWDRTGFGTEAFF. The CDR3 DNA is TGTGCCTGGGACAGGACAGGGTTCGGCACTGAAGCTTTCTTT.

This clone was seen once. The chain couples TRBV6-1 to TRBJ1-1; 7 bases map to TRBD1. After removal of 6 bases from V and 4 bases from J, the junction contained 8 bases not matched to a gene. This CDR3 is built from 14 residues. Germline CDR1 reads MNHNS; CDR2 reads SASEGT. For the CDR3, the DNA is TGTGCCAGCAGGGGGTGGGCAGGGGGCACTGAAGCTTTCTTT. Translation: CASRGWAGGTEAFF.

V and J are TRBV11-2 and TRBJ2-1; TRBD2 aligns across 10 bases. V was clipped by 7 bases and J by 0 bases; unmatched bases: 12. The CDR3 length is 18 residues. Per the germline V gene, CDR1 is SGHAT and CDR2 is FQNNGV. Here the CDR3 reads CASTLGLAGDNSYNEQFF. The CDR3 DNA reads TGTGCCAGCACCTTGGGGCTAGCGGGAGATAACTCCTACAATGAGCAGTTCTTC. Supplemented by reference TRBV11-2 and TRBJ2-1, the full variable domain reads EAGVAQSPRYKIIEKRQSVAFWCNPISGHATLYWYQQILGQGPKLLIQFQNNGVVDDSQLPKDRFSAERLKGVDSTLKIQPAKLEDSAVYLCASTLGLAGDNSYNEQFFGPGTRLTVL.

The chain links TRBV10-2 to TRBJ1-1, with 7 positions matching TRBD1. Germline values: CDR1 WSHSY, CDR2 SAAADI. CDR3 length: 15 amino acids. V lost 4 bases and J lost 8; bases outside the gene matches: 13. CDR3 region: CASSGTGRERGEAFF. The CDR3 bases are TGCGCCAGCAGTGGGACAGGACGAGAAAGAGGGGAAGCTTTCTTT.

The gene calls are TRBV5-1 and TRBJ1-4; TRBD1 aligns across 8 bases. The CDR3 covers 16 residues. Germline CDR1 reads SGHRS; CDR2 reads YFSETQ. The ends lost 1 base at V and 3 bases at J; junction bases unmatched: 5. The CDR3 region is CASSLPGGAANEKLFF. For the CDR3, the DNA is TGCGCCAGCAGCTTGCCAGGGGGCGCGGCTAATGAAAAACTGTTTTTT.

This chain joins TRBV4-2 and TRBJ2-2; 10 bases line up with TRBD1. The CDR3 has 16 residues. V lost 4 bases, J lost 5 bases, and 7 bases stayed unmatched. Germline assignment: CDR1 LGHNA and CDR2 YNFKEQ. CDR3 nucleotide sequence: TGTGCCAGCAGCCTGTTTGGACAGGGGGAAACCGGGGAGCTGTTTTTT. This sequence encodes CASSLFGQGETGELFF.

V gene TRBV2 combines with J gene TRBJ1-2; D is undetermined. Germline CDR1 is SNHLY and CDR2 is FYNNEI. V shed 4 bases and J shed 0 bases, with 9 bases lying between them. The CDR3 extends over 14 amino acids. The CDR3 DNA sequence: TGTGCCAGCAGTGCGGTGGGAGCTAACTATGGCTACACCTTC. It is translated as CASSAVGANYGYTF.

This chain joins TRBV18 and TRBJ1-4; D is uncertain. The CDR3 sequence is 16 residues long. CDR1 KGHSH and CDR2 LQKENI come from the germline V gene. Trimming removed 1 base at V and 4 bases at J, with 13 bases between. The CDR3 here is CASSPLFDEVNEKLFF. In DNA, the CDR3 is TGTGCCAGCTCACCACTCTTCGACGAGGTTAATGAAAAACTGTTTTTT.

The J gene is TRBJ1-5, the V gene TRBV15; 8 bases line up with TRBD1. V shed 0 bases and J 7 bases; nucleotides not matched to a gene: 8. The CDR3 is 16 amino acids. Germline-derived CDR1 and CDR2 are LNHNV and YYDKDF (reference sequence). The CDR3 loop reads CATSRDLPGTGQPQHF. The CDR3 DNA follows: TGTGCCACCAGCAGAGATCTGCCGGGGACAGGACAGCCCCAGCATTTT.

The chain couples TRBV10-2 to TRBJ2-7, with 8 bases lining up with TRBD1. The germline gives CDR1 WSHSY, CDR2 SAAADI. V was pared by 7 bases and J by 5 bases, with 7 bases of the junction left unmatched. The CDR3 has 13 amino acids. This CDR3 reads CASIHRGVDEQYF. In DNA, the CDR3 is TGCGCCAGCATCCACAGGGGGGTGGACGAGCAGTACTTC.

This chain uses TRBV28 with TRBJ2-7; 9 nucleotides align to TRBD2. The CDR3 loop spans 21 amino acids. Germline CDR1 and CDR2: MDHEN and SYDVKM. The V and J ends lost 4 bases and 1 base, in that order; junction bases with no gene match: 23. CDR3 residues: CASSSISPLNSRTSASYEQYF. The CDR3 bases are TGTGCCAGCAGTTCTATATCCCCGCTGAACAGCAGGACTAGCGCGTCCTACGAGCAGTACTTC.

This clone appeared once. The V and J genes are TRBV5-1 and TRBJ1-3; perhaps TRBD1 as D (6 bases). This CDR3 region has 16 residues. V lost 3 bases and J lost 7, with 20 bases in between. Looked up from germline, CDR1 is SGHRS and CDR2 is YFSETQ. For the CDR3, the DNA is TGCGCCAGCAGCTCCTTCGCGGGGGCTGGGGGGAACACCATATATTTT. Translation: CASSSFAGAGGNTIYF. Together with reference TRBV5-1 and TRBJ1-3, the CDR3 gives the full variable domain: KAGVTQTPRYLIKTRGQQVTLSCSPISGHRSVSWYQQTPGQGLQFLFEYFSETQRNKGNFPGRFSGRQFSNSRSEMNVSTLELGDSALYLCASSSFAGAGGNTIYFGEGSWLTVV.

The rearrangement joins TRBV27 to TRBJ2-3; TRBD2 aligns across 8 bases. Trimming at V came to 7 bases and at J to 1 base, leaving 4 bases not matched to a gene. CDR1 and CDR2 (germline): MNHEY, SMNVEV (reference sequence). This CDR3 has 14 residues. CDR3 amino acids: CASNKAGGTDTQYF. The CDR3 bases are TGTGCCAGCAACAAAGCGGGGGGCACAGATACGCAGTATTTT.

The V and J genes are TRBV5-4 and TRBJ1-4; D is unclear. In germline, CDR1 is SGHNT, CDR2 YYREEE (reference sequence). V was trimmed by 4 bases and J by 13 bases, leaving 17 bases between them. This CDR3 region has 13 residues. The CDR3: CASSPDQAAGLFF. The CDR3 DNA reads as TGTGCCAGCAGCCCCGACCAGGCGGCGGGACTGTTTTTT.

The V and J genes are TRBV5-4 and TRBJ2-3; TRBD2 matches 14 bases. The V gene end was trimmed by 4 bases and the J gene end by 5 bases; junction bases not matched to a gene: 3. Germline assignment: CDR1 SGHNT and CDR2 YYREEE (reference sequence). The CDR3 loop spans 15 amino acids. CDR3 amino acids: CASSPGLAGEDTQYF. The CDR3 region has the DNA TGTGCCAGCAGCCCGGGACTAGCGGGAGAAGATACGCAGTATTTT.

The CDR3 DNA reads as TGTGCCAGCAGTGCCCCTGGGGCCGCGGAGTGGGCTTTCTTT. Translation: CASSAPGAAEWAFF. This chain links TRBV6-1 with TRBJ1-1, with D perhaps matching TRBD1 (5 bases). CDR1 is MNHNS, CDR2 SASEGT, per germline. The V and J ends lost 4 bases and 11 bases respectively, with 20 bases between them. The CDR3 covers 14 residues.

CDR3 bases: TGTGCCAGCTCACCATTACAGGGGACCCAAGAGACCCAGTACTTC. Translating gives CASSPLQGTQETQYF. The genes are TRBV18 and TRBJ2-5; 7 positions match TRBD1. The germline CDR1 and CDR2 sequences are KGHSH and LQKENI. This CDR3 contains 15 residues. The V segment lost 2 bases and the J segment 1 base; nucleotides outside the gene matches: 4.